This T cell receptor (beta chain) was documented in a study of blood T cell repertoires in COVID-19. In the authors' workflow: The authors estimated nucleated cell counts from reference gene primer amplification. TCRdb keeps only in-frame clones here, not all; method: immunoSEQ multiplex PCR. V and J calls and clone size are copied from that table; D and trimming were computed from the DNA. The repertoire has over 200,000 clones, about 85% of them found once; the top ten carry about 10%. Enrolled through a virtual design, the participants were between roughly 18 and 90 years of age and came from under 25 US areas. Membership in each cohort depended on participant-reported clinical history. This clone has a handful of counts. The sequence was obtained from a man aged 25-40 years who had recovered from COVID-19. Sequencing was carried out using PBMCs or T cells enriched from blood (not recorded which).

The CDR3 region has the DNA TGTGCCAGCACTGAAGACAGGGGATATCAGCCCCAGCATTTT. Encoded protein: CASTEDRGYQPQHF. This chain joins TRBV7-8 and TRBJ1-5; 8 nucleotides agree with TRBD1. J gave up 5 bases and V 7 bases, and 7 bases lay outside the gene matches. The V gene's germline CDR1 is SGHVS and CDR2 FQNEAQ. The CDR3 spans 14 residues. The full variable domain, in which reference TRBV7-8 and TRBJ1-5 provide the parts outside the CDR3, is GAGVSQSPRYKVAKRGQDVALRCDPISGHVSLFWYQQALGQGPEFLTYFQNEAQLDKSGLPSDRFFAERPEGSVSTLKIQRTQQEDSAVYLCASTEDRGYQPQHFGDGTRLSIL.